Listed here is a single TCR beta chain. Its specificity is unknown. TCRdb re-analysed the reads in MiXCR, keeping a single row per CDR3 protein. The sample has around 570,000 distinct CDR3 sequences, under 45% seen once; the top ten hold 40% to 60%. Unmatched junction bases numbered 5, after V lost 5 bases and J lost 6 bases. The CDR3 loop spans 14 amino acids. The V gene's germline CDR1 is SEHNR and CDR2 FQNEAQ (reference sequence). This sample stems from a study of T cell repertoires in cytomegalovirus infection. Study information: Both recently identified HLA-C-restricted and well-studied HLA-B-restricted CMV epitopes were used in the study. Public signatures in TCR beta pointed to CMV infection and matching HLA type.

Overall study results and limits: HLA-C-restricted, CMV-specific TCR beta clonotypes were dominant ex vivo. The study identified carriers of CMV plus the relevant HLA from cumulative public TCR beta family frequency.

The clonotype originates from a human donor in good health (CMV status not recorded). Some clones in this sample may be carry-over from other donors' samples. V is TRBV7-9 and J is TRBJ1-4; 8 bases are shared with TRBD1. This material consisted of cultured PBMCs, taken from culture after CMV antigen stimulation. DNA of the CDR3: TGTGCCAGCAGCGAGGACAGGGTTCATGAAAAACTGTTTTTT. This translates into CASSEDRVHEKLFF.